The 18 T cell receptor beta chains below all came from one sample that was sequenced in a study of cytomegalovirus exposure and HLA in healthy donors. Researchers ran the PCR with 60 Vbeta and 13 Jbeta primers. Sequencing used immunoSEQ multiplex PCR; TCRdb keeps in-frame clones, though not all of them. The data contain 110,000 or so clones, 82% of them singletons. Specimen: PBMCs. The receptors here all came from a woman in her late teens or twenties in good health and CMV-seronegative.

This clone was seen more than once but under ten times. The rearrangement joins TRBV7-9 to TRBJ1-1; D gene ambiguous. The CDR3 runs to 14 residues. The germline V and J ends were trimmed by 6 bases and 1 base, with 12 bases remaining between them. The germline CDR1 and CDR2 sequences are SEHNR and FQNEAQ (reference sequence). CDR3 DNA sequence: TGTGCCAGCAGTCCCGACGGCGGGAACACTGAAGCTTTCTTT. It yields the protein CASSPDGGNTEAFF.

In this sample, this clone turned up once. The chain carries TRBV7-2 and TRBJ1-1; 8 nucleotides agree with TRBD1. This CDR3 comprises 17 residues. Unmatched junction bases numbered 10, after V lost 1 base and J lost 3 bases. Germline V gene lookup returns CDR1 SGHTA and CDR2 FQGNSA. The CDR3 nucleotides are TGTGCCAGCAGCTTAGGCCCCACCGGGACAGGAGACACTGAAGCTTTCTTT. This gives the protein CASSLGPTGTGDTEAFF.

The chain is built from TRBV9 and TRBJ1-1; 8 nucleotides match TRBD1. Germline V gene lookup returns CDR1 SGDLS and CDR2 YYNGEE. V was pared by 0 bases and J by 6 bases, with 13 bases of the junction left unmatched. The CDR3 runs 17 residues. In DNA form, the CDR3 reads TGTGCCAGCAGCGTAGGCTATATAAGTACAGGGGGAGCTGAAGCTTTCTTT. It translates to CASSVGYISTGGAEAFF.

The gene calls are TRBV28 and TRBJ2-2, with TRBD2 matching 13 bases. The CDR3 loop spans 15 amino acids. Germline assignment: CDR1 MDHEN and CDR2 SYDVKM. The V segment lost 6 bases and the J segment 4 bases; nucleotides outside the gene matches: 2. CDR3 coding DNA: TGTGCCAGCAGCCGACTAGCGGGGGGCACCGGGGAGCTGTTTTTT. Translating it yields CASSRLAGGTGELFF.

The rearrangement links TRBV11-2 to TRBJ1-4, with D perhaps TRBD1 (5 bases). The germline V gene encodes CDR1 SGHAT and CDR2 FQNNGV. With 4 bases removed from V and 6 bases from J, the gap between germline ends came to 21 bases. This CDR3 is built from 17 residues. CDR3 loop: CASSSRAIGGLDEKLFF. The CDR3 bases are TGTGCCAGCAGCTCTAGGGCGATCGGGGGGTTAGATGAAAAACTGTTTTTT.

The chain is built from TRBV5-1 and TRBJ2-2, with 7 bases matching TRBD1. This CDR3 spans 16 amino acids. Germline V gives CDR1 SGHRS, CDR2 YFSETQ. V lost 0 bases to trimming and J lost 9 bases; unmatched junction nucleotides: 11. CDR3 sequence reads: CASSLETGTVRRELFF. The CDR3, as DNA: TGCGCCAGCAGCTTGGAGACAGGGACCGTTAGACGGGAGCTGTTTTTT.

The chain joins TRBV7-9 to TRBJ2-7, with D perhaps TRBD1 (6 bases). The CDR3 is made up of 17 amino acids. In germline, CDR1 is SEHNR, CDR2 FQNEAQ (reference sequence). Trimming cost V 6 bases and J 2 bases, with 23 bases left between them. For the CDR3, the DNA is TGTGCCAGCAGTTACCACCTGGACAGTCTGGGGCCCTACGAGCAGTACTTC. Its translation: CASSYHLDSLGPYEQYF.

This clone showed up just once. The CDR3 nucleotides are TGTGCCATCCTTTTCCAGGGTGGTGGTTCACCCCTCCACTTT. Protein sequence: CAILFQGGGSPLHF. V is TRBV28 and J is TRBJ1-6, with D perhaps matching TRBD1 (5 bases). The CDR3 loop spans 14 amino acids. Germline V lookup: CDR1 MDHEN, CDR2 SYDVKM. V was pared by 10 bases and J by 9 bases, with 19 bases between. Variable domain in full (rest from reference TRBV28 and TRBJ1-6): DVKVTQSSRYLVKRTGEKVFLECVQDMDHENMFWYRQDPGLGLRLIYFSYDVKMKEKGDIPEGYSVSREKKERFSLILESASTNQTSMYLCAILFQGGGSPLHFGNGTRLTVT.

A single count supports this clone. The chain employs TRBV19 and TRBJ2-1; 7 bases match TRBD2. The V gene's germline CDR1 is LNHDA and CDR2 SQIVND (reference sequence). Unmatched junction bases numbered 2, after V lost 3 bases and J lost 0 bases. The length of the CDR3 is 15 residues. The CDR3 sequence: CASSMGEGSYNEQFF. In DNA, the CDR3 is TGTGCCAGTAGTATGGGGGAGGGCTCCTACAATGAGCAGTTCTTC.

In DNA form, the CDR3 reads TGTGCCAGCAGTGAAGGGAGGATGTGGGAGACCCAGTACTTC. Protein sequence: CASSEGRMWETQYF. The J gene is TRBJ2-5, the V gene TRBV6-1; TRBD2 is a possible D gene (5 bases). V was cut by 1 base and J by 5 bases, with 11 bases left in between. Germline V CDR1 and CDR2: MNHNS, SASEGT. This CDR3 is 14 amino acids long.

This rearrangement joins TRBV4-1 to TRBJ1-4, with 9 bases that match TRBD1. Germline CDR1 is MGHRA and CDR2 is YSYEKL. V lost 0 bases to trimming and J lost 7 bases; unmatched junction nucleotides: 3. There are 15 residues in the CDR3. The CDR3 loop is CASSQEHRGLEKLFF. CDR3 nucleotide sequence: TGCGCCAGCAGCCAAGAACACAGGGGGCTTGAAAAACTGTTTTTT.

The genes are TRBV2 and TRBJ1-4; no clear D. V dropped 7 bases and J dropped 8 bases, with 14 bases sitting between them. The CDR3 loop spans 13 amino acids. Germline V lookup: CDR1 SNHLY, CDR2 FYNNEI. The CDR3 loop is CASTREVKEKLFF. The CDR3 DNA follows: TGTGCCAGCACGAGGGAAGTAAAGGAAAAACTGTTTTTT.

The chain links TRBV5-1 to TRBJ1-1; D remains ambiguous. CDR3 length equals 14 residues. Germline lookup yields CDR1 SGHRS and CDR2 YFSETQ. With 0 bases removed from V and 1 base from J, the gap between germline ends came to 7 bases. CDR3 protein: CASSLEAGNTEAFF. CDR3 DNA sequence: TGCGCCAGCAGCTTGGAAGCGGGGAACACTGAAGCTTTCTTT.

The chain links TRBV2 to TRBJ2-5; 7 bases line up with TRBD1. The CDR3 covers 14 residues. Trimming removed 7 bases from V and 5 bases from J; junction bases left unmatched: 10. The germline V gene has CDR1 SNHLY and CDR2 FYNNEI. The CDR3 protein is CASTLDRLGETQYF. For the CDR3, the DNA is TGTGCCAGCACTCTGGACAGGTTGGGGGAGACCCAGTACTTC.

The chain employs TRBV7-2 and TRBJ2-5, with 8 bases aligning to TRBD1. The DNA end is more similar to TRBJ2-7, so the J call may be wrong. CDR3 size: 16 residues. CDR1 and CDR2 (germline): SGHTA, FQGNSA. CDR3 in DNA: TGTGCCAGCAGCCTTCGTCCGTTAACAGGGGGGAGCGAGCAGTACTTC. The encoded protein is CASSLRPLTGGSEQYF.

This sequence joins TRBV27 and TRBJ2-2; 8 nucleotides agree with TRBD1. The trim removed 7 bases at V and 6 bases at J, leaving 7 bases unmatched. CDR1 is MNHEY, CDR2 SMNVEV, per germline (reference sequence). The CDR3 consists of 14 residues. The CDR3 DNA sequence: TGTGCCAGCACCTGGACAGGGCTGTCCGGGGAGCTGTTTTTT. This encodes CASTWTGLSGELFF.

The chain employs TRBV7-7 and TRBJ2-2, with 7 bases matching TRBD1. Germline CDR1 and CDR2: SSHAT and FNYEAQ (reference sequence). After removal of 5 bases from V and 5 bases from J, the junction contained 5 bases not matched to a gene. The CDR3 spans 14 residues. The CDR3 DNA sequence: TGTGCCAGCAGCACCTGGGACAGTACCGGGGAGCTGTTTTTT. It codes for CASSTWDSTGELFF.

The chain employs TRBV2 and TRBJ1-1, with 7 bases identical to TRBD1. The V gene end was trimmed by 8 bases and the J gene end by 1 base; junction bases not matched to a gene: 10. Germline V gene data show CDR1 as SNHLY and CDR2 as FYNNEI. The CDR3 consists of 15 residues. The CDR3 is CASGTAFIPNTEAFF. CDR3 DNA sequence: TGTGCCAGCGGGACAGCCTTCATCCCGAACACTGAAGCTTTCTTT.